One sample yielded the 24 T cell receptor beta chains listed below, sequenced in a study of early T cells in non-severe SARS-CoV-2 infection. TCRdb used MiXCR to reprocess the 5' RACE reads, holding one entry per CDR3 protein. The sample contains more than 60,000 distinct CDR3 sequences, 4.9% of which appear only once. Sequencing was carried out using whole blood. All receptors derive from an adult who was a healthcare worker with PCR-confirmed SARS-CoV-2 infection or an uninfected control (not recorded which).

The chain uses TRBV12-3 or TRBV12-4 and TRBJ2-3, with 9 bases that match TRBD1. This CDR3 spans 16 amino acids. V dropped 5 bases and J dropped 5; count of bases not matched to a gene: 11. DNA for the CDR3: TGTGCCAGCAGTCCATTACAGGGGGCGCAGGAAGATACGCAGTATTTT. It encodes CASSPLQGAQEDTQYF.

This clonotype has at least ten counts. The genes are TRBV29-1 and TRBJ2-7; 9 positions match TRBD1. Germline V gene data show CDR1 as SQVTM and CDR2 as ANQGSEA. Losses at the gene ends were 0 bases for V and 6 bases for J; bases not matched to a gene: 12. The CDR3 has 16 residues. This CDR3 is CSVEDLGGQGTIEQYF. The CDR3 region has the DNA TGCAGCGTTGAAGATCTGGGGGGACAGGGAACCATCGAGCAGTACTTC.

This clonotype was picked up a small number of times. The CDR3 ends on some other residue instead of the conserved phenylalanine or tryptophan, so this is likely a read error. The DNA is omitted, as the CDR3 cannot be located on it reliably, and the CDR3 follows TCRdb's listing. The chain carries TRBV2 and TRBJ1-1; no DNA check was done on the table's D call, TRBD1. Including both end residues, the CDR3 is 13 amino acids long. Germline-derived CDR1 and CDR2 are SNHLY and FYNNEI. CDR3 residues: CASRRTGQSLAFL.

This clonotype showed up many times. This chain links TRBV6-5 with TRBJ2-3; 8 bases align to TRBD2. The CDR3 spans 15 residues. The V gene's germline CDR1 is MNHEY and CDR2 SVGAGI. Losses at the gene ends were 6 bases for V and 4 bases for J; bases not matched to a gene: 9. CDR3 residues: CASSPTAGGSDTQYF. The CDR3 DNA reads as TGTGCCAGCAGCCCCACCGCGGGGGGATCAGATACGCAGTATTTT.

The chain links TRBV3-1 to TRBJ2-5; D possibly corresponds to TRBD2 (5 bases). V lost 1 base and J lost 1, with 13 bases in between. The CDR3 loop spans 16 amino acids. Germline loops: CDR1 LGHDT, CDR2 YNNKEL (reference sequence). The CDR3 protein is CASSQGGVRAQETQYF. CDR3 DNA sequence: TGTGCCAGCAGCCAAGGAGGTGTGCGGGCCCAAGAGACCCAGTACTTC.

This clonotype has a count of ten or more. The rearrangement uses TRBV10-3 and TRBJ2-7; 13 nucleotides match TRBD2. V dropped 5 bases and J dropped 4; count of bases not matched to a gene: 2. Germline V lookup: CDR1 ENHRY, CDR2 SYGVKD. This CDR3 is 14 amino acids long. CDR3 sequence (DNA): TGTGCCATCAGTCCGGGACTAGCGGGGTACGAGCAGTACTTC. Translation: CAISPGLAGYEQYF.

This clonotype was recorded at least ten times. The chain carries TRBV10-3 and TRBJ2-7, with 10 bases aligning to TRBD1. Germline loops: CDR1 ENHRY, CDR2 SYGVKD. The CDR3 extends over 14 amino acids. V dropped 3 bases and J dropped 6; count of bases not matched to a gene: 5. This chain's CDR3 is CAISDGTGEAEQYF. Written as DNA, the CDR3 is TGTGCCATCAGTGATGGGACAGGGGAGGCCGAGCAGTACTTC.

This clonotype was counted many times. The chain's CDR3 is CASSLRDSYYEQYF. The CDR3 DNA reads as TGTGCCAGCAGCCTCCGGGACTCCTACTACGAGCAGTACTTC. The V gene is TRBV7-2, the J gene TRBJ2-7; tentatively, D is TRBD2 (6 bases). The V end was cut by 5 bases, the J end by 3 bases, with 14 bases between. Germline CDR1 is SGHTA and CDR2 is FQGNSA. The CDR3 has 14 amino acids.

This clonotype was seen a handful of times. This chain uses TRBV29-1 with TRBJ2-1; D call uncertain. Trimming removed 3 bases at V and 0 bases at J, with 12 bases between. The CDR3 is 15 amino acids. Germline CDR1 is SQVTM and CDR2 is ANQGSEA. The CDR3 region is CSVDMAGRSYNEQFF. The CDR3, as DNA: TGCAGCGTTGATATGGCCGGCCGCTCCTACAATGAGCAGTTCTTC.

The chain carries TRBV2 and TRBJ1-5; 7 bases align to TRBD1. The germline CDR1 and CDR2 sequences are SNHLY and FYNNEI. The CDR3 spans 13 residues. After removal of 4 bases from V and 5 bases from J, the junction contained 2 bases not matched to a gene. CDR3 in amino acids: CASSVDRDQPQHF. The CDR3 DNA reads TGTGCCAGCAGTGTCGACAGGGATCAGCCCCAGCATTTT. The entire variable domain, with the rest obtained from reference TRBV2 and TRBJ1-5, is as follows: EPEVTQTPSHQVTQMGQEVILRCVPISNHLYFYWYRQILGQKVEFLVSFYNNEISEKSEIFDDQFSVERPDGSNFTLKIRSTKLEDSAMYFCASSVDRDQPQHFGDGTRLSIL.

The V gene is TRBV7-9, the J gene TRBJ2-2; possible D gene TRBD2, 5 bases. Germline V gene data show CDR1 as SEHNR and CDR2 as FQNEAQ (reference sequence). This CDR3 has 14 residues. V dropped 1 base and J dropped 4 bases, with 7 bases sitting between them. The CDR3 bases are TGTGCCAGCAGCTTAGGAGGACTCACCGGGGAGCTGTTTTTT. This translates into CASSLGGLTGELFF.

At least ten counts were recorded for this clonotype. The rearrangement joins TRBV6-5 to TRBJ1-2, with D unresolved. Between the trimmed V and J ends, which lost 6 bases and 4 bases, there was a span of 15 bases. The CDR3 is made up of 14 amino acids. Germline V lookup: CDR1 MNHEY, CDR2 SVGAGI. As DNA, the CDR3 is TGTGCCAGCAGCCCCTTCTCCGGCGCCTATGGCTACACCTTC. Translation gives CASSPFSGAYGYTF.

This clonotype was counted ten times or more. The chain uses TRBV6-6 and TRBJ1-5; the D gene is possibly TRBD1 (6 bases). CDR3 length: 13 residues. Trimming shortened V by 4 bases and J by 6 bases, and 10 bases separated the two germline ends. The germline V gene encodes CDR1 MNHNY and CDR2 SVGAGI (reference sequence). CDR3 in amino acids: CASSSGHSQPQHF. The CDR3 coding sequence is TGTGCCAGCAGTTCGGGACACAGTCAGCCCCAGCATTTT.

The rearrangement uses TRBV7-9 and TRBJ2-1; no definite D call. In germline, CDR1 is SEHNR, CDR2 FQNEAQ (reference sequence). The CDR3 is made up of 12 amino acids. With 3 bases removed from V and 4 bases from J, the gap between germline ends came to 4 bases. CDR3 amino acids: CASSFPYNEQFF. Here the CDR3 DNA reads TGTGCCAGCAGCTTTCCGTACAATGAGCAGTTCTTC.

This clonotype was counted only a few times. V and J are TRBV10-3 and TRBJ2-7; the D gene is possibly TRBD2 (6 bases). Looked up from germline, CDR1 is ENHRY and CDR2 is SYGVKD. The CDR3 covers 13 residues. The V gene lost 3 bases and the J gene lost 5 bases, with 11 bases spanning the gap. The DNA of the CDR3 is TGTGCCATCAGTGACGGGAGAACCCACGAGCAGTACTTC. It yields the protein CAISDGRTHEQYF.

This clonotype was observed at least ten times. V is TRBV4-1 and J is TRBJ2-1; 12 bases fit TRBD2. V shed 3 bases, J shed 4 bases, and the junction held 1 base outside the gene matches. The CDR3 contains 15 residues. Germline assignment: CDR1 MGHRA and CDR2 YSYEKL. The CDR3 reads CASSQGTSGYNEQFF. CDR3 bases: TGCGCCAGCAGCCAGGGGACTAGCGGGTACAATGAGCAGTTCTTC.

This chain joins TRBV18 and TRBJ1-2; 9 positions match TRBD1. Trimming cost V 2 bases and J 8 bases; bases outside gene matches: 6. In germline, CDR1 is KGHSH, CDR2 LQKENI. The CDR3 length is 14 residues. The CDR3 nucleotides read TGTGCCAGCTCACCAGGACAGGGGATTTGGGGCTACACCTTC. Its protein is CASSPGQGIWGYTF.

This clonotype was detected ten times or more. The rearrangement links TRBV6-6 to TRBJ1-6, with D possibly TRBD1 on 6 matching bases. V lost 6 bases, J lost 9 bases, and 18 bases lay in between. This CDR3 comprises 15 residues. CDR1 is MNHNY, CDR2 SVGAGI, per germline (reference sequence). This CDR3 reads CASSLSNDRFSPLHF. The CDR3 nucleotides are TGTGCCAGCAGCCTCTCCAATGACAGGTTTTCACCCCTCCACTTT.

A few counts support this clonotype. The chain has TRBV15 and TRBJ2-5; D is ambiguous. Per germline, CDR1 LNHNV and CDR2 YYDKDF (reference sequence). This CDR3 has 13 residues. Trimming removed 5 bases at V and 2 bases at J, with 9 bases between. The CDR3 DNA reads TGTGCCACCAGCGACGGAGATCAAGAGACCCAGTACTTC. Residues: CATSDGDQETQYF.

This clonotype was recorded many times. V is TRBV7-2 and J is TRBJ2-2; D gene unclear. This CDR3 is built from 16 residues. The V end lost 2 bases, the J end lost 7 bases, and 17 bases lay between the germline ends. Germline CDR1 is SGHTA and CDR2 is FQGNSA. The CDR3 sequence is CASSLNSPRLRGELFF. DNA for the CDR3: TGTGCCAGCAGCTTAAATTCGCCCAGATTGCGCGGGGAGCTGTTTTTT.

This clonotype was picked up many times. The chain combines TRBV11-2 with TRBJ2-3; 9 positions agree with TRBD1. There are 16 residues in the CDR3. Germline CDR1 SGHAT, CDR2 FQNNGV. V was clipped by 4 bases and J by 7 bases; unmatched bases: 12. The CDR3, as DNA: TGTGCCAGCAGCTGGGACTCAGGGACAGGGAGAAATACGCAGTATTTT. Translated, it gives CASSWDSGTGRNTQYF.

This clonotype has just a few counts. J is TRBJ2-5 and V is TRBV2; weak D call: TRBD1 (5 bases). The CDR3 has 13 amino acids. Germline V gene lookup returns CDR1 SNHLY and CDR2 FYNNEI. The V end was cut by 4 bases, the J end by 1 base, with 7 bases between. The CDR3 DNA sequence: TGTGCCAGCAGTGCCAGGGTCCAAGAGACCCAGTACTTC. Protein sequence: CASSARVQETQYF.

This clonotype appeared many times. The chain links TRBV24-1 to TRBJ1-2; 7 nucleotides line up with TRBD1. Germline loops: CDR1 KGHDR, CDR2 SFDVKD. Trimming took 6 bases from V and 10 from J; bases not matched to a gene: 7. CDR3 size: 12 residues. For the CDR3, the DNA is TGTGCCACCAGTACCAAGGACAGGCTCTACACCTTC. It yields the protein CATSTKDRLYTF.

This clonotype was recorded at least ten times. The chain carries TRBV5-1 and TRBJ2-5; 10 bases are shared with TRBD2. This CDR3 is 16 amino acids long. The V gene end was trimmed by 3 bases and the J gene end by 3 bases; junction bases not matched to a gene: 8. CDR1 is SGHRS, CDR2 YFSETQ, per germline. CDR3 nucleotides: TGCGCCAGCAGCTCCGACAGACTAGCGGGTGAAGAGACCCAGTACTTC. Protein product: CASSSDRLAGEETQYF.